A single sample gave rise to the 3 T cell receptor beta chains below, sequenced in a study of early T cells in non-severe SARS-CoV-2 infection (TCRdb year 2021). The protocol used for the library was 5' RACE. Sequencing took place on a NextSeq 500. TCRdb reprocessed the public reads (quality trimming at Q25 with fastp, clone calling with MiXCR) and kept in-frame beta chains. A single entry per CDR3 protein holds the most common genes and DNA from its merged rows. The sample data list 75,000 to 100,000 distinct CDR3 sequences, and roughly 14% of these were observed just once. The top ten clonotypes cover about 0.59% of the sample. Sequencing was done on a sample of whole blood. All receptors come from an adult who was a healthcare worker with PCR-confirmed SARS-CoV-2 infection or an uninfected control (not recorded which).

CDR3 sequence: CSVRRTGDTEAFF. The CDR3 DNA sequence: TGCAGCGTGAGAAGAACAGGGGACACTGAAGCTTTCTTT. The gene calls are TRBV29-1 and TRBJ1-1, with TRBD1 matching 7 bases. This CDR3 is 13 amino acids long. Germline lookup yields CDR1 SQVTM and CDR2 ANQGSEA. Losses at the gene ends were 6 bases for V and 3 bases for J; bases not matched to a gene: 7.

The chain is built from TRBV11-2 and TRBJ2-6; D perhaps matches TRBD1 (7 bases). Germline CDR1 SGHAT, CDR2 FQNNGV. V dropped 0 bases and J dropped 0 bases, with 21 bases sitting between them. The CDR3 totals 21 residues. This CDR3 is CASSLDPQGTLFYSGANVLTF. The CDR3 region has the DNA TGTGCCAGCAGCTTAGACCCACAGGGGACTTTGTTTTACTCTGGGGCCAACGTCCTGACTTTC. Full variable domain (missing parts from reference TRBV11-2 and TRBJ2-6): EAGVAQSPRYKIIEKRQSVAFWCNPISGHATLYWYQQILGQGPKLLIQFQNNGVVDDSQLPKDRFSAERLKGVDSTLKIQPAKLEDSAVYLCASSLDPQGTLFYSGANVLTFGAGSRLTVL.

This sequence joins TRBV6-5 and TRBJ1-1; no definite D call. Looked up from germline, CDR1 is MNHEY and CDR2 is SVGAGI. This CDR3 spans 12 amino acids. Trimming cost V 2 bases and J 4 bases, with 5 bases left between them. The CDR3 coding sequence is TGTGCCAGCAGTTACACGGGCACTGAAGCTTTCTTT. Its protein product is CASSYTGTEAFF.